This T cell receptor (beta chain) was sequenced in a study of blood T cell repertoires in COVID-19. The V end was cut by 4 bases, the J end by 7 bases, with 21 bases between. Germline CDR1 and CDR2: SGDLS and YYNGEE. This CDR3 is 16 amino acids long. This clone was detected once. In the study's own analysis: Reference gene primer amplification gave nucleated cell count estimates. TCRdb's table, derived via immunoSEQ multiplex PCR, lists solely in-frame clones and lacks some. D and trimming were read from the DNA, whereas the V and J calls and clone size are those reported in that table. Among hundreds of thousands of clones listed, roughly 85% were seen once.

The receptor was isolated from a woman between 35 and 50 years old with active or convalescent COVID-19. The V and J genes are TRBV9 and TRBJ1-5; maybe TRBD1 (6 bases). Sequencing was performed on peripheral blood. CDR3 in amino acids: CASSPGPSGAGQPQHF. The CDR3 DNA reads TGTGCCAGCAGCCCCGGGCCCTCAGGGGCCGGACAGCCCCAGCATTTT. Filled out from reference TRBV9 and TRBJ1-5, the complete variable domain reads DSGVTQTPKHLITATGQRVTLRCSPRSGDLSVYWYQQSLDQGLQFLIQYYNGEERAKGNILERFSAQQFPDLHSELNLSSLELGDSALYFCASSPGPSGAGQPQHFGDGTRLSIL.